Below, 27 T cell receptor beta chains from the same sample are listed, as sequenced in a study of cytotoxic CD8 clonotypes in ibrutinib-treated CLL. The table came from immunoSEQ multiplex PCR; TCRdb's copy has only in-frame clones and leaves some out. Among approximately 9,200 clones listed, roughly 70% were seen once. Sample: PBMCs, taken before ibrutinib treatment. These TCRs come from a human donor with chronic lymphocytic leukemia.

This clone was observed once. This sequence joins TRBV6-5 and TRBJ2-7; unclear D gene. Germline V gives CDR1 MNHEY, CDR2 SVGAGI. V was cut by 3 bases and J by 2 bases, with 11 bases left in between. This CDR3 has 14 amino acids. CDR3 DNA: TGTGCCAGCAGTTATGCCGGGCCTCCCTACGAGCAGTACTTC. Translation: CASSYAGPPYEQYF.

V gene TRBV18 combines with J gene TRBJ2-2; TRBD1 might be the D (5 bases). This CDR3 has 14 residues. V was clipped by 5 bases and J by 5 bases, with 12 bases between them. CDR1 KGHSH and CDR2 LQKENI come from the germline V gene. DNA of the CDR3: TGTGCCAGCTCAGGAGCAGGGCGGACCGGGGAGCTGTTTTTT. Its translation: CASSGAGRTGELFF.

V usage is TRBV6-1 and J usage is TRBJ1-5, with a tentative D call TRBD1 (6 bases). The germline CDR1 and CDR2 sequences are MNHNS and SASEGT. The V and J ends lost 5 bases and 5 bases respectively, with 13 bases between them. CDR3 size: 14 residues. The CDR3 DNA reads TGTGCCAGCAGTTTACAGGGTTACGATCAGCCCCAGCATTTT. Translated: CASSLQGYDQPQHF.

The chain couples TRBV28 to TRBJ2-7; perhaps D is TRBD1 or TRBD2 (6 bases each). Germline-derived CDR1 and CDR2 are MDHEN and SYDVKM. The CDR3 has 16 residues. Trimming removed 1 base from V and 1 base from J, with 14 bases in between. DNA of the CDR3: TGTGCCAGCAGTTTATTCATCGGGGGCATGTCCTACGAGCAGTACTTC. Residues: CASSLFIGGMSYEQYF.

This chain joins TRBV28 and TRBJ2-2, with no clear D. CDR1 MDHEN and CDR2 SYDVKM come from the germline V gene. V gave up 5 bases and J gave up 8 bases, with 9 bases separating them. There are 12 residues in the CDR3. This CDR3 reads CASSLNRGELFF. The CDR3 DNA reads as TGTGCCAGCAGTCTAAACCGGGGGGAGCTGTTTTTT.

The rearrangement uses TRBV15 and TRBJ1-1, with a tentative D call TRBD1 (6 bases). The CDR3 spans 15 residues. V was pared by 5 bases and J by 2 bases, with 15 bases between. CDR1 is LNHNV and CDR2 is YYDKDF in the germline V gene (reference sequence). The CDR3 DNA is TGTGCCACCAGCCCGCAACAGGGCCATAACACTGAAGCTTTCTTT. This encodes CATSPQQGHNTEAFF.

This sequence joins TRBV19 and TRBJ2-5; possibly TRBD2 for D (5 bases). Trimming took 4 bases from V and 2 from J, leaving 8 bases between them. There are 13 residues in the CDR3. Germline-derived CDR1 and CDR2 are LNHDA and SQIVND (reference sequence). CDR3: CASSSGSQETQYF. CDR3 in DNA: TGTGCCAGTAGTAGCGGGTCACAAGAGACCCAGTACTTC.

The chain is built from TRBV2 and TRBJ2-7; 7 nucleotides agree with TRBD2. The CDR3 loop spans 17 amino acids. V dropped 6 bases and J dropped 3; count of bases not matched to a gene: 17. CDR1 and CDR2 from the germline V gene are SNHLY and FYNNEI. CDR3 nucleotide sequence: TGTGCCAGCAGACCCGGACTAGGAAGGCCGGGTCTCTACGAGCAGTACTTC. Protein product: CASRPGLGRPGLYEQYF. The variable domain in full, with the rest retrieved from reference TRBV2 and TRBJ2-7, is EPEVTQTPSHQVTQMGQEVILRCVPISNHLYFYWYRQILGQKVEFLVSFYNNEISEKSEIFDDQFSVERPDGSNFTLKIRSTKLEDSAMYFCASRPGLGRPGLYEQYFGPGTRLTVT.

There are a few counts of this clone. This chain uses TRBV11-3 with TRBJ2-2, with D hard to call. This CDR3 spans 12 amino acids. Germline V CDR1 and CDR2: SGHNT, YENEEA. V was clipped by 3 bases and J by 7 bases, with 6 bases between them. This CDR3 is CASSLGYGELFF. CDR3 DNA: TGTGCCAGCAGCTTGGGTTACGGGGAGCTGTTTTTT.

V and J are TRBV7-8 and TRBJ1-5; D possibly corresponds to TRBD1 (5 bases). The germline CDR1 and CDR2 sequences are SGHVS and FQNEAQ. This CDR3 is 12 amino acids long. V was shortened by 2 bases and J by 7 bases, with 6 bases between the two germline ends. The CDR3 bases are TGTGCCAGCAGCTTAAAGGGGCAGCCCCAGCATTTT. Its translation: CASSLKGQPQHF.

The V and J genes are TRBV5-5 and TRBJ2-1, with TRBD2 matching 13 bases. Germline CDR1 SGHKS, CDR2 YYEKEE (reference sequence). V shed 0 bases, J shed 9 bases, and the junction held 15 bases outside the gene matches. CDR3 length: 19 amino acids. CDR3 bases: TGTGCCAGCAGCTTGGGGGCCCAGGGGGGACTAGCGGGATTCAGTGAGCAGTTCTTC. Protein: CASSLGAQGGLAGFSEQFF.

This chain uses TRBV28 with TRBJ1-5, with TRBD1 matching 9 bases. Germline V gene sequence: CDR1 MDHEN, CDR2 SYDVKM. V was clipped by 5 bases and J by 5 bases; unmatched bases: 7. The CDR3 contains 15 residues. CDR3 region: CASSTPGQGYQPQHF. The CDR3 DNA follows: TGTGCCAGCAGTACACCGGGACAGGGATATCAGCCCCAGCATTTT.

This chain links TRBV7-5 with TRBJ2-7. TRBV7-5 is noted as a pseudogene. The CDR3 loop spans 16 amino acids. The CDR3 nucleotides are TGTGCCAGAAGCGTCACCGGGACCGTGAGCTCCTACGAGCAGTACTTC. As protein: CARSVTGTVSSYEQYF.

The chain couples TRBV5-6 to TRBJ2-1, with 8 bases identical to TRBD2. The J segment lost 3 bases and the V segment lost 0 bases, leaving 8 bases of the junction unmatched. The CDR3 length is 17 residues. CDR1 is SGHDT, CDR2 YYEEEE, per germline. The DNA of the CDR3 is TGTGCCAGCAGCTTGGGCGGTCTAGCGGGTGTCTACAATGAGCAGTTCTTC. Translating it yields CASSLGGLAGVYNEQFF.

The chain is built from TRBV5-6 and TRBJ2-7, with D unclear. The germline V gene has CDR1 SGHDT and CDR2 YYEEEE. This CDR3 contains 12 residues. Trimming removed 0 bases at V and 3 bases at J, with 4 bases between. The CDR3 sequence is CASSLGDYEQYF. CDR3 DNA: TGTGCCAGCAGCTTGGGGGACTACGAGCAGTACTTC.

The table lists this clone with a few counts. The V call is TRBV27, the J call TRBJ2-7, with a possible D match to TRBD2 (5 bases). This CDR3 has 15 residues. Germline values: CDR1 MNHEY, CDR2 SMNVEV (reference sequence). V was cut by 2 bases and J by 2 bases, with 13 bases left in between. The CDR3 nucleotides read TGTGCCAGCAGTTTAATCTGGACGGGAACCTACGAGCAGTACTTC. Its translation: CASSLIWTGTYEQYF.

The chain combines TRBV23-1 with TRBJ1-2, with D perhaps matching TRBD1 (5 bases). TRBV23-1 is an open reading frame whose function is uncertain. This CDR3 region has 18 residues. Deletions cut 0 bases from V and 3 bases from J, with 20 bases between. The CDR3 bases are TGCGCCAGCAGTCAATCGTATGGAATGTCGACAGAGGACTATGGCTACACCTTC. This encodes CASSQSYGMSTEDYGYTF.

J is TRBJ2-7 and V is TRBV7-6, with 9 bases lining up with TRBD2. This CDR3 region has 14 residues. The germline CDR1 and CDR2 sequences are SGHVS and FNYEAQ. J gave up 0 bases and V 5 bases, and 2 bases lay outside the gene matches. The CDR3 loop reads CASSLSGSSYEQYF. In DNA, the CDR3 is TGTGCCAGCAGCCTTAGCGGGAGCTCCTACGAGCAGTACTTC.

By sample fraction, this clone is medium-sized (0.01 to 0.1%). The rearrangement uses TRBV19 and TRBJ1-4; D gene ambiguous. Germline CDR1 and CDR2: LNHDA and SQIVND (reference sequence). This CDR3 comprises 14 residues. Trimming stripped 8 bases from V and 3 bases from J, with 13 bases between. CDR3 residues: CASRNPTSNEKLFF. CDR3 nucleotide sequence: TGTGCCAGTCGAAACCCGACCTCTAATGAAAAACTGTTTTTT. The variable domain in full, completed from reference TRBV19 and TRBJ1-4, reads DGGITQSPKYLFRKEGQNVTLSCEQNLNHDAMYWYRQDPGQGLRLIYYSQIVNDFQKGDIAEGYSVSREKKESFPLTVTSAQKNPTAFYLCASRNPTSNEKLFFGSGTQLSVL.

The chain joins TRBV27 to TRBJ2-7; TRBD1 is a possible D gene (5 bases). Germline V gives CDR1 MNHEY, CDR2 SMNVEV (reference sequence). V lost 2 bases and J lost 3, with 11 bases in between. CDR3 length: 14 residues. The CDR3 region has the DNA TGTGCCAGCAGTTTACACGGACATTTCTACGAGCAGTACTTC. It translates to CASSLHGHFYEQYF.

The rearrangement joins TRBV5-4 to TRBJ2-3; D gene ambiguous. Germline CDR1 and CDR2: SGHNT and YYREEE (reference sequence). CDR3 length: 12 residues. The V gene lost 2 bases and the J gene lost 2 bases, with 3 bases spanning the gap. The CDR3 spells CASSFDTDTQYF. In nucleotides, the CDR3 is TGTGCCAGCAGCTTCGACACAGATACGCAGTATTTT.

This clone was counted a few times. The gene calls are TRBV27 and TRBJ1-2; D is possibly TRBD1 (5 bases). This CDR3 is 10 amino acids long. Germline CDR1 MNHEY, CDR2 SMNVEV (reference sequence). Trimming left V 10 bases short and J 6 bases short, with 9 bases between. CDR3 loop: CATRQNGYTF. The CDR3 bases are TGTGCCACCCGACAGAATGGCTACACCTTC.

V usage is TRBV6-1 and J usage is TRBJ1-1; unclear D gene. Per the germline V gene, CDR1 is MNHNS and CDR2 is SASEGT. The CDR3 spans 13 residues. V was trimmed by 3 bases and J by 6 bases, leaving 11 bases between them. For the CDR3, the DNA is TGTGCCAGCAGTGAGGATAGAAGGGCTGAAGCTTTCTTT. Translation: CASSEDRRAEAFF.

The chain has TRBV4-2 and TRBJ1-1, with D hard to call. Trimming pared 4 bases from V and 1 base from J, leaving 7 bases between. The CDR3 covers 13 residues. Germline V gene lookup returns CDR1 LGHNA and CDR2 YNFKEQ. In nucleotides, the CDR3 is TGTGCCAGCAGCCTTCAGAAGAACACTGAAGCTTTCTTT. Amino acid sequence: CASSLQKNTEAFF.

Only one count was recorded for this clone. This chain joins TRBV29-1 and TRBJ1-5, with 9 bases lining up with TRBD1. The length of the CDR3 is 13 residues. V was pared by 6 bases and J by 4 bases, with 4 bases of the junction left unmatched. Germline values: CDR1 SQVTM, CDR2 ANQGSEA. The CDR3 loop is CSVGDRDNQPQHF. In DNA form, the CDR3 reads TGCAGCGTAGGGGACAGGGATAATCAGCCCCAGCATTTT.

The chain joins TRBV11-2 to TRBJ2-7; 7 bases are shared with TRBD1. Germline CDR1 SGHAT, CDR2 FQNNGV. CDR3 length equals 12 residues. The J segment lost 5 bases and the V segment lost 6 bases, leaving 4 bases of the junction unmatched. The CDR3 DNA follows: TGTGCCAGCAGAGACAGGGTGCACGAGCAGTACTTC. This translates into CASRDRVHEQYF.

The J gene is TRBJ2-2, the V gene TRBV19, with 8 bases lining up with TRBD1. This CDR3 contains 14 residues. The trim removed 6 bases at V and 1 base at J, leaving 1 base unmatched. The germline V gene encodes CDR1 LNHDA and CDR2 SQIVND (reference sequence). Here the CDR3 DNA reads TGTGCCAGTAGGGGGACAGGGAACACCGGGGAGCTGTTTTTT. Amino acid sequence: CASRGTGNTGELFF.